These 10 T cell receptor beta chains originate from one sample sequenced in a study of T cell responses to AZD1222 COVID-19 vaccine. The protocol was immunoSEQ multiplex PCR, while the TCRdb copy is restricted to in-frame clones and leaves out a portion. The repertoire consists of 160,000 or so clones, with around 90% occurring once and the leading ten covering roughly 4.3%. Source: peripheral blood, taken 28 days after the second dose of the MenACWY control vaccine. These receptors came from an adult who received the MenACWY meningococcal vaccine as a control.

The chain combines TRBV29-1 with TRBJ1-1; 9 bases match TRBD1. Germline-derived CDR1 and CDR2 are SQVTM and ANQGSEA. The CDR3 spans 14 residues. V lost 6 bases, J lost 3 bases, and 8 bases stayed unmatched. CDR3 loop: CSVDRGYRDTEAFF. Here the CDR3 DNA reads TGCAGCGTAGACAGGGGGTATCGCGACACTGAAGCTTTCTTT. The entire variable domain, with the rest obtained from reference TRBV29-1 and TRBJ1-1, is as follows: SAVISQKPSRDICQRGTSLTIQCQVDSQVTMMFWYRQQPGQSLTLIATANQGSEATYESGFVIDKFPISRPNLTFSTLTVSNMSPEDSSIYLCSVDRGYRDTEAFFGQGTRLTVV.

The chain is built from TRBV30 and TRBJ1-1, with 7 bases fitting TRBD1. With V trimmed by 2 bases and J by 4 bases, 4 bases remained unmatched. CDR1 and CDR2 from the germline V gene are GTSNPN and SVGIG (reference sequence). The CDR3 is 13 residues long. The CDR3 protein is CAWSFQGGTEAFF. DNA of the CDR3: TGTGCCTGGAGTTTCCAGGGGGGCACTGAAGCTTTCTTT.

The CDR3 DNA sequence: TGTGCCAGTAGTGATCAGGGGGCCTACGAGCAGTACTTC. Translation: CASSDQGAYEQYF. The chain has TRBV19 and TRBJ2-7, with 7 bases fitting TRBD1. V lost 5 bases to trimming and J lost 2 bases; unmatched junction nucleotides: 3. CDR3 size: 13 residues. The germline CDR1 and CDR2 sequences are LNHDA and SQIVND (reference sequence). Complete variable domain (other parts from reference TRBV19 and TRBJ2-7): DGGITQSPKYLFRKEGQNVTLSCEQNLNHDAMYWYRQDPGQGLRLIYYSQIVNDFQKGDIAEGYSVSREKKESFPLTVTSAQKNPTAFYLCASSDQGAYEQYFGPGTRLTVT.

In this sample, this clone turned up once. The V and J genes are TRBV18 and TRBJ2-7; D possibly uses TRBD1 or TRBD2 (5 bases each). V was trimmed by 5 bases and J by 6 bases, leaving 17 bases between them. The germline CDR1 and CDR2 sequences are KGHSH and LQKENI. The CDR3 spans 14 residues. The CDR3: CASSNLGPQGEQYF. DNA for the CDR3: TGTGCCAGCTCAAACCTGGGACCGCAGGGCGAGCAGTACTTC.

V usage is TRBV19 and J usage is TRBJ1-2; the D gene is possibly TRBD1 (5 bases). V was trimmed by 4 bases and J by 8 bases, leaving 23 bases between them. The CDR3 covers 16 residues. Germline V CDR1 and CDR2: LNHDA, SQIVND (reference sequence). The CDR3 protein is CASSTPEGRGLGGYTF. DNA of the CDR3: TGTGCCAGTAGTACTCCCGAAGGAAGGGGATTGGGCGGCTACACCTTC.

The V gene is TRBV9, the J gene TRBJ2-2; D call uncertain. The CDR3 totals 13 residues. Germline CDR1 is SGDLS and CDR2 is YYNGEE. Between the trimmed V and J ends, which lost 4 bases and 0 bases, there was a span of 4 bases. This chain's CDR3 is CASSPANTGELFF. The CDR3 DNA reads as TGTGCCAGCAGCCCAGCGAACACCGGGGAGCTGTTTTTT. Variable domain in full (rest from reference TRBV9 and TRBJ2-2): DSGVTQTPKHLITATGQRVTLRCSPRSGDLSVYWYQQSLDQGLQFLIQYYNGEERAKGNILERFSAQQFPDLHSELNLSSLELGDSALYFCASSPANTGELFFGEGSRLTVL.

The DNA for the CDR3 is TGTGCCAGCAGCCCAAGCCCCGACAGGGGGGGTTGGGAGACCCAGTACTTC. Translation: CASSPSPDRGGWETQYF. The chain links TRBV7-9 to TRBJ2-5; 9 bases are a match to TRBD1. Germline CDR1 reads SEHNR; CDR2 reads FQNEAQ (reference sequence). CDR3 size: 17 residues. After removal of 5 bases from V and 5 bases from J, the junction contained 15 bases not matched to a gene.

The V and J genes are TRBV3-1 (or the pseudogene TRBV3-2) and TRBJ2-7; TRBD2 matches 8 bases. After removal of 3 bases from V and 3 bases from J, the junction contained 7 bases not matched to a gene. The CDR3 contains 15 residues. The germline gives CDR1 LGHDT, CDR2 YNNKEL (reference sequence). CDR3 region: CASSHTGSGDYEQYF. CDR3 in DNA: TGTGCCAGCAGCCATACGGGTAGCGGGGACTACGAGCAGTACTTC.

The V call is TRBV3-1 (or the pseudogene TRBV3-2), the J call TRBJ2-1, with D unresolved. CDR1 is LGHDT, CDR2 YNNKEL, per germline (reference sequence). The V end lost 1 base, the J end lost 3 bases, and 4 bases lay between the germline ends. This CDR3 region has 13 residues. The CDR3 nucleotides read TGTGCCAGCAGCCAAGCTAGCTACAATGAGCAGTTCTTC. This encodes CASSQASYNEQFF.

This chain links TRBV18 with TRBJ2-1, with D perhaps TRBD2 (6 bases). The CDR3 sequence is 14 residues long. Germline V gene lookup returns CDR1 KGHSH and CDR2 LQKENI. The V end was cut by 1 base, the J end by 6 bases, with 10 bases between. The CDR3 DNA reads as TGTGCCAGCTCACCACTAGCGGATCCCAATGAGCAGTTCTTC. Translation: CASSPLADPNEQFF.